This T cell receptor (beta chain) was identified in a study of cytomegalovirus exposure and HLA in healthy donors. This CDR3 has 11 amino acids. The V gene's germline CDR1 is MNHEY and CDR2 SVGAGI. V lost 2 bases and J lost 8, with 6 bases in between. This table comes from immunoSEQ multiplex PCR, and its TCRdb copy is limited to in-frame clones, with some not included. The sample lists about 160,000 clones, 95% to 96% occurring once. The receptor comes from a woman between 18 and 30 years old in good health and CMV-seronegative. Material for sequencing was PBMCs. V gene TRBV6-5 combines with J gene TRBJ1-2, with D hard to call. The CDR3 here is CASSYGWGYTF. The CDR3 nucleotides are TGTGCCAGCAGTTACGGCTGGGGCTACACCTTC.